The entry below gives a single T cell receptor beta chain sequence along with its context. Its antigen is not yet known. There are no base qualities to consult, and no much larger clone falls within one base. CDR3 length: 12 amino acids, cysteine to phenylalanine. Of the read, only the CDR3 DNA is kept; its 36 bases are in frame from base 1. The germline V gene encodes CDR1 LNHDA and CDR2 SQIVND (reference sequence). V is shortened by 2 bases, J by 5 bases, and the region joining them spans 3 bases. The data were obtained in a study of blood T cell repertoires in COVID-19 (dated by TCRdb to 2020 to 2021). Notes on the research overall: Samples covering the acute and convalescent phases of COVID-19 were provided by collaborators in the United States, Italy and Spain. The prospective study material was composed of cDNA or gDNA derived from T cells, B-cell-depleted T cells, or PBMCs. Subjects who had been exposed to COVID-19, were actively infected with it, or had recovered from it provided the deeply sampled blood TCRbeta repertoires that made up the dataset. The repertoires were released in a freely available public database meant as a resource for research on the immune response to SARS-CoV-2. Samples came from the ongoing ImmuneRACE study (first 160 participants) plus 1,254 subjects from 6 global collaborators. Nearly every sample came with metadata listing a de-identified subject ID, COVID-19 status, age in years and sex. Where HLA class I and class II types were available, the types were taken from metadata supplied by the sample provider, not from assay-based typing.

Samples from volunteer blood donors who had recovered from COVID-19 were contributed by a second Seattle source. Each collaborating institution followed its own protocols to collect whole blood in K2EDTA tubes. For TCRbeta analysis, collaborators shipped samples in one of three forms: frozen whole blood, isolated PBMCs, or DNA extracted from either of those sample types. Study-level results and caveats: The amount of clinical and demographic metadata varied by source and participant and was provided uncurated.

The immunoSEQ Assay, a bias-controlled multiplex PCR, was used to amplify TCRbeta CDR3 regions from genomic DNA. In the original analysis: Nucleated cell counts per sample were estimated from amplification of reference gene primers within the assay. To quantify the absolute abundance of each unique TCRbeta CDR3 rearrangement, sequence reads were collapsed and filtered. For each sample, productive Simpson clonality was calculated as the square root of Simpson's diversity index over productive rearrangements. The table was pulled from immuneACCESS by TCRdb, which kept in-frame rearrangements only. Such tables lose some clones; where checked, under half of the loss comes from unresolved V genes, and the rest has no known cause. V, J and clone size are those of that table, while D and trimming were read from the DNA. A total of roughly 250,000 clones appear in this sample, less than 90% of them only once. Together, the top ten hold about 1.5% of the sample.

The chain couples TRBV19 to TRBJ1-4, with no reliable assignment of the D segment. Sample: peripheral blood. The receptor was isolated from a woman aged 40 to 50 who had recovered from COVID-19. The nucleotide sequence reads TGTGCCAGTAGTATACTGAATGAAAAACTGTTTTTT. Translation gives CASSILNEKLFF.